This T cell receptor beta chain was retrieved from a study of cytomegalovirus exposure and HLA in healthy donors. Study-wide context: An earlier analysis identified 117 million unique TCR beta sequences in 170 million or so T cells. Notes on the study in general: In vitro experiments confirmed that a few CMV-associated chains were specific for CMV antigens.

CDR1 is MDHEN, CDR2 SYDVKM, per germline. V dropped 6 bases and J dropped 7; count of bases not matched to a gene: 7. The length of the CDR3 is 15 residues. For this clone: Its antigen is unidentified.

The PCR contained 60 Vbeta and 13 Jbeta primers. Sequencing was performed with immunoSEQ multiplex PCR; in TCRdb, only in-frame clones are kept and a portion is missing. This table has some 120,000 clones, over 60% appearing once. The clonotype comes from a woman aged 30 to 39 in good health and CMV-seronegative. V gene TRBV28 combines with J gene TRBJ1-6; 9 bases are a match to TRBD1. Source material: PBMCs. The DNA of the CDR3 is TGTGCCAGCAGCCGCGGACAGGGGAGGAATTCACCCCTCCACTTT. It is translated as CASSRGQGRNSPLHF.